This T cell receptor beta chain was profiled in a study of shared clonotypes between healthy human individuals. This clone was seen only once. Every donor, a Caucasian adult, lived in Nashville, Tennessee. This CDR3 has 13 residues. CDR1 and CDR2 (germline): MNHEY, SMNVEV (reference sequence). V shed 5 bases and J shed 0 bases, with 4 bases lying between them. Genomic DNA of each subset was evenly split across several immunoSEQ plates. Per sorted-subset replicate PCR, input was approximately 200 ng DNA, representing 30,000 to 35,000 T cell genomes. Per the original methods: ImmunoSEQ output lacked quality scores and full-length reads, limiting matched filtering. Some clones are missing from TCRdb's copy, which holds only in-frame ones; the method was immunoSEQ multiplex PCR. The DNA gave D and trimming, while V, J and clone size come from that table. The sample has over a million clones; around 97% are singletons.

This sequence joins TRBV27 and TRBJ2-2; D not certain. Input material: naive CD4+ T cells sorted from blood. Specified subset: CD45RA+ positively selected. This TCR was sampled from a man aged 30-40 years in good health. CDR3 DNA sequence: TGTGCCAGCAGTCAAACGAACACCGGGGAGCTGTTTTTT. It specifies CASSQTNTGELFF.